This T cell receptor beta chain was recorded in a study of long-term antiretroviral therapy in people with HIV. Run at survey level, the immunoSEQ assay was version v3.0. TCRdb's table, derived via immunoSEQ multiplex PCR, lists solely in-frame clones and lacks some. The sample has 20,000 to 25,000 clones, roughly 87% seen once; the top ten hold 4.5% to 6%. Looked up from germline, CDR1 is SEHNR and CDR2 is FQNEAQ (reference sequence). This CDR3 spans 19 amino acids. With V trimmed by 7 bases and J by 5 bases, 25 bases remained unmatched. The specimen was unsorted PBMCs, collected 0.3 years after starting antiretroviral therapy. The rearrangement joins TRBV7-9 to TRBJ2-7; 8 positions agree with TRBD2. The clonotype comes from a man over 45 with HIV. Written as DNA, the CDR3 is TGTGCCAGCATCAATATTATTACTAGCGGTGACCTCGGACGAGACGAGCAGTACTTC. It is translated as CASINIITSGDLGRDEQYF.